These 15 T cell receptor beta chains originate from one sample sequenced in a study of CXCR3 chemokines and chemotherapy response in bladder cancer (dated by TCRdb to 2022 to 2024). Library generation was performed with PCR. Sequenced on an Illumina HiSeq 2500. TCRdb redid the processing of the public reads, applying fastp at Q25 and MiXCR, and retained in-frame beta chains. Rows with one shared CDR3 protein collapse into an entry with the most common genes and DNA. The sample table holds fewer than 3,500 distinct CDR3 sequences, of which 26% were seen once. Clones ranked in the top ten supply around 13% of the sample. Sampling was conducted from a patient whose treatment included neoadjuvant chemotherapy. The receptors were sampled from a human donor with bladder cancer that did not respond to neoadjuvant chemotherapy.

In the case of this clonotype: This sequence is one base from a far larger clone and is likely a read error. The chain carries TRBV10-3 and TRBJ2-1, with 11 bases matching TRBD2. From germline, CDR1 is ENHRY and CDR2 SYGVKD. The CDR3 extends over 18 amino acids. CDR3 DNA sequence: TGTGACAGCAGTTACGGGGGTAATAGCGGGGGGGCTGGGAATGAGCAGTTCTTC. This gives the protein CDSSYGGNSGGAGNEQFF.

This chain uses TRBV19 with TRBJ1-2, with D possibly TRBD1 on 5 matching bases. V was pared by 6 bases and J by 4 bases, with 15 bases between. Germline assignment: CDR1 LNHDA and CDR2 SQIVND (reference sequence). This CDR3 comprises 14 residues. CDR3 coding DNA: TGTGCCAGTAGAATATCCGGGACGGGCTATGGCTACACCTTC. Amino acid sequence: CASRISGTGYGYTF.

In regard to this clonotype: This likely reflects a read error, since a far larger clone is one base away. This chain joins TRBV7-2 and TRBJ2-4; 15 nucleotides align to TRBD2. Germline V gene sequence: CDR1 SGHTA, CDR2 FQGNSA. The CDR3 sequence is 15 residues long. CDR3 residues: CASGLGTSGGRVEYF. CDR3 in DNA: TGTGCCAGCGGCCTAGGGACTAGCGGGGGGAGGGTGGAGTATTTT.

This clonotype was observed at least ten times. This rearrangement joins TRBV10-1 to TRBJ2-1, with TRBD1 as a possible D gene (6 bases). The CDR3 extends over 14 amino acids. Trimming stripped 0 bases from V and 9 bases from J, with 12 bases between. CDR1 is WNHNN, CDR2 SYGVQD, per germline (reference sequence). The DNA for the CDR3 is TGCGCCAGCAGTGAGTCGTTGGGGGCGGGTGAGCAGTTCTTC. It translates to CASSESLGAGEQFF.

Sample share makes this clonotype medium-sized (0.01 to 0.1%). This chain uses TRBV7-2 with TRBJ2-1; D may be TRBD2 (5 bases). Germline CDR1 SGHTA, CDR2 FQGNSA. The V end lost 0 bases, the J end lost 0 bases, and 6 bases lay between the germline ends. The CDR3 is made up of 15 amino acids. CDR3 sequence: CASSLAGSSYNEQFF. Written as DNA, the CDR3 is TGTGCCAGCAGCTTAGCGGGGAGCTCCTACAATGAGCAGTTCTTC.

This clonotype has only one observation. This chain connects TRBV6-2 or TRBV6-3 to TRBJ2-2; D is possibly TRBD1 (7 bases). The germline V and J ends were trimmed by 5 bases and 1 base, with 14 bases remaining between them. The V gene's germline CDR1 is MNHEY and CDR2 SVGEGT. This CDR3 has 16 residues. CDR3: CASSLPGGMNTGELFF. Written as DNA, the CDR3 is TGTGCCAGCAGTCTCCCAGGGGGGATGAACACCGGGGAGCTGTTTTTT.

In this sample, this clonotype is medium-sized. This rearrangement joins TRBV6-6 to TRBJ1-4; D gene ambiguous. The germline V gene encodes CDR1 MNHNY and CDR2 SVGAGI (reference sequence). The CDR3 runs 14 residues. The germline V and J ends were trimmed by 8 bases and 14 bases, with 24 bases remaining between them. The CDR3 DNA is TGTGCCAGCGGTGACCCACGGACCATATCATTGCTGTTTTTT. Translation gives CASGDPRTISLLFF.

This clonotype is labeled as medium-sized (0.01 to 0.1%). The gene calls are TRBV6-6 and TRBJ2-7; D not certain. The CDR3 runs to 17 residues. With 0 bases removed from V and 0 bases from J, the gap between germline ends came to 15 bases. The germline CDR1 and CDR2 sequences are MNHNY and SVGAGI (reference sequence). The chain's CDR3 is CASSYSNAVISSYEQYF. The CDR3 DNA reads TGTGCCAGCAGTTACTCGAACGCAGTCATTAGCTCCTACGAGCAGTACTTC.

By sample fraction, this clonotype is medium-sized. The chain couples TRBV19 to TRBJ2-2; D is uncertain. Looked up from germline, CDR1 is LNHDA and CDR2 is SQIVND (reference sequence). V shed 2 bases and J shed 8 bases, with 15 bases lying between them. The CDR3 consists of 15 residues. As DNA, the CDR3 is TGTGCCAGTAGTATAAGCCCAAGAACCGGGGGGGAGCTGTTTTTT. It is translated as CASSISPRTGGELFF.

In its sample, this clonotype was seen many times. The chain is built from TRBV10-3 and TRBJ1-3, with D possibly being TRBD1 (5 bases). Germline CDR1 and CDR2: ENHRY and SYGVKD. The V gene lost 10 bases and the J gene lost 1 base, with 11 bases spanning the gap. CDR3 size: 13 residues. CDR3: CATGRESGNTIYF. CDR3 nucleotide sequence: TGTGCCACGGGACGGGAGTCTGGAAACACCATATATTTT.

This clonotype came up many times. The CDR3 DNA is TGTGCCAGCAGCCCCCCGGGGAGGTCTGACCTACGCCAGCAGTACTTC. Protein: CASSPPGRSDLRQQYF. The rearrangement uses TRBV14 and TRBJ2-7, with a possible D match to TRBD2 (6 bases). V dropped 4 bases and J dropped 8 bases, with 24 bases sitting between them. This CDR3 has 16 amino acids. From germline, CDR1 is SGHDN and CDR2 FVKESK. Full variable domain (outside the CDR3, taken from reference TRBV14 and TRBJ2-7): EAGVTQFPSHSVIEKGQTVTLRCDPISGHDNLYWYRRVMGKEIKFLLHFVKESKQDESGMPNNRFLAERTGGTYSTLKVQPAELEDSGVYFCASSPPGRSDLRQQYFGPGTRLTVT.

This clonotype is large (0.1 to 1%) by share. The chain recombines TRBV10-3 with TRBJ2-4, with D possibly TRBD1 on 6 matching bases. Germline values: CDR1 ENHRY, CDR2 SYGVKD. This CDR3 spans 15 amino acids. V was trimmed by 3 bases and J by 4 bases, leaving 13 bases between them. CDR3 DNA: TGTGCCATCAGTGACTCGGGGCAGGGGAAAAACATTCAGTACTTC. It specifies CAISDSGQGKNIQYF.

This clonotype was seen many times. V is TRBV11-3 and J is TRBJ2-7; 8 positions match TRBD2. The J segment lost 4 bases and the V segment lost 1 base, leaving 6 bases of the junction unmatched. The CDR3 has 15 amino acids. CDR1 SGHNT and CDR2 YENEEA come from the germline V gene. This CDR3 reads CASSLGSGAVYEQYF. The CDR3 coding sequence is TGTGCCAGCAGCTTAGGTAGCGGGGCCGTATACGAGCAGTACTTC.

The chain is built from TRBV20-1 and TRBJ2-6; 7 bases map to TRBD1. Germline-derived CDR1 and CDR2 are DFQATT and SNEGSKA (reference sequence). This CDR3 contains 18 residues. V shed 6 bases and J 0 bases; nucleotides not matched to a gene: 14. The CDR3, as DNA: TGCAGTGCCCCCGTAAGGCAGGGGGAACACTCTGGGGCCAACGTCCTGACTTTC. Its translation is CSAPVRQGEHSGANVLTF.

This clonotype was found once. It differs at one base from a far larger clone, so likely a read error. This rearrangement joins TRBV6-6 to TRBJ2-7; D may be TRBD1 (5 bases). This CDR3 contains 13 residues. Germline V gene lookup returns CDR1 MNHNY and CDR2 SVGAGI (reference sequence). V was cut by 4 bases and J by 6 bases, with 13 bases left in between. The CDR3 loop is CASSFRTQGEQYF. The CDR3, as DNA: TGTGCCAGCAGTTTCCGAACCCAGGGCGAGCAGTACTTC.